This TCR beta chain was profiled in a study of blood T cell repertoires in COVID-19. At the level of the study: The United States, Italy and Spain provided the acute and convalescent COVID-19 samples. The analysed material was cDNA or gDNA that came from T cells, B-cell-depleted T cells, or PBMCs.

Original processing notes: Scientists estimated how many nucleated cells there were by amplifying reference gene primers. Method: immunoSEQ multiplex PCR; TCRdb's copy keeps in-frame clones and lacks some. The V and J calls and clone size come from that table; D and trimming were worked out from the DNA. Of 280,000 or so clones listed, 88% are singletons. With respect to this clone: Other DNA sequences in this sample translate to the same CDR3.

This CDR3 contains 15 residues. Unmatched junction bases numbered 2, after V lost 2 bases and J lost 0 bases. Germline V gene data show CDR1 as MNHEY and CDR2 as SVGAGI. Sequenced: peripheral blood. The V gene is TRBV6-5, the J gene TRBJ2-3, with 7 bases lining up with TRBD2. The sequence was obtained from a man younger than 35 with active or convalescent COVID-19. The chain's CDR3 is CASSYAGASTDTQYF. CDR3 in DNA: TGTGCCAGCAGTTACGCGGGAGCGAGCACAGATACGCAGTATTTT.